The clone carrying this T cell receptor beta chain was seen ten or more times. Its specificity is unknown. Using immunoSEQ multiplex PCR, the repertoire was profiled, and TCRdb retains in-frame clones only, with some absent. The record shows 35,000 or so clones for this sample, with no singletons present. These data are taken from a study of T cell clonality in common variable immunodeficiency. Findings and caveats of the study: Common variable immunodeficiency TCR beta sequences reportedly had fewer deletions and N-nucleotide insertions. T cell subpopulation sequencing would be needed to explain CVID clonality.

The source is a person aged 18 to 75 in good health. Sequenced sample: peripheral blood mononuclear cells.

The DNA read from the CDR3 is TGTGCCAGCAGCACCAATAGCGGGAGGAGGTTCTGGAATGAG. This codes for CASSTNSGRRFWNE. In full, the CDR3 is CASSTNSGRRFWNEQFF. V and J are TRBV7-6 and TRBJ2-1; 10 bases agree with TRBD2. The read finishes 3 residues shy of the CDR3 end, and the germline J gene is used to complete it. Germline CDR1 and CDR2: SGHVS and FNYEAQ. Trimming removed 5 bases from V and 7 bases from J; junction bases left unmatched: 14. The CDR3 sequence is 17 residues long.